A single sample gave rise to the 26 T cell receptor beta chains below, sequenced in a study of blood T cell repertoires in COVID-19. Here immunoSEQ multiplex PCR was the method, and the copy in TCRdb shows in-frame clones only, minus some. The data show 170,000 or so clones, around 90% seen once. Specimen: peripheral blood. Every receptor here comes from a man aged 55 to 70 with COVID-19, enrolled during active disease.

This clone was observed a handful of times. The CDR3 DNA reads as TGTGCCAGTAGTATGGGCATTAACTATGGCTACACCTTC. This translates into CASSMGINYGYTF. The chain carries TRBV19 and TRBJ1-2; D remains unclear. Trimming stripped 3 bases from V and 1 base from J, with 6 bases between. CDR1 and CDR2 from the germline V gene are LNHDA and SQIVND (reference sequence). The CDR3 is 13 residues long.

The chain has TRBV7-3 and TRBJ1-1; no definite D call. There are 13 residues in the CDR3. Trimming removed 5 bases at V and 11 bases at J, with 18 bases between. Germline V CDR1 and CDR2: SGHTA, FQGTGA. The CDR3 nucleotides read TGTGCCAGCAGCCCAGGCAATGCTGGGGAGGCTTTCTTT. Amino acid sequence: CASSPGNAGEAFF.

This chain uses TRBV9 with TRBJ1-2; D remains unclear. The CDR3 has 12 amino acids. V lost 3 bases and J lost 0, with 3 bases in between. Per the germline V gene, CDR1 is SGDLS and CDR2 is YYNGEE. The CDR3 DNA is TGTGCCAGCAGCGCGGCTAACTATGGCTACACCTTC. This gives the protein CASSAANYGYTF.

The chain recombines TRBV7-9 with TRBJ1-6; 7 bases agree with TRBD1. This CDR3 contains 15 residues. CDR1 is SEHNR, CDR2 FQNEAQ, per germline (reference sequence). V shed 5 bases and J 5 bases; nucleotides not matched to a gene: 6. CDR3 protein: CASSHRQGNNSPLHF. The CDR3 nucleotides are TGTGCCAGCAGCCATCGACAGGGCAATAATTCACCCCTCCACTTT.

This clone was recorded a few times. The rearrangement links TRBV6-5 to TRBJ1-1; D is uncertain. Trimming cost V 0 bases and J 4 bases, with 15 bases left between them. CDR1 is MNHEY, CDR2 SVGAGI, per germline. CDR3 length: 16 amino acids. The CDR3 DNA follows: TGTGCCAGCAGTTACTCAGGTGCCGGGGAGGGCACTGAAGCTTTCTTT. Protein: CASSYSGAGEGTEAFF.

The chain combines TRBV6-2 or TRBV6-3 with TRBJ1-5; 9 bases line up with TRBD1. Germline CDR1 MNHEY, CDR2 SVGEGT. V lost 6 bases, J lost 2 bases, and 20 bases stayed unmatched. This CDR3 comprises 20 residues. The CDR3 spells CASSHIRRDREEWGNQPQHF. CDR3 DNA: TGTGCCAGCAGCCATATTAGGCGGGACAGGGAGGAGTGGGGCAATCAGCCCCAGCATTTT.

The chain employs TRBV7-2 and TRBJ1-4; 9 bases are shared with TRBD1. The CDR3 sequence is 16 residues long. V gave up 1 base and J gave up 2 bases; unmatched junction bases: 2. Germline CDR1 reads SGHTA; CDR2 reads FQGNSA. DNA for the CDR3: TGTGCCAGCAGCTTAGGGACAGGGGCTACTAATGAAAAACTGTTTTTT. Translated, it gives CASSLGTGATNEKLFF.

This clone was recorded once. The V and J genes are TRBV28 and TRBJ2-1; TRBD1 matches 10 bases. The CDR3 contains 13 residues. Germline loops: CDR1 MDHEN, CDR2 SYDVKM. The trim removed 4 bases at V and 7 bases at J, leaving 1 base unmatched. CDR3 residues: CASSSDRGNEQFF. DNA of the CDR3: TGTGCCAGCAGTTCGGACAGGGGGAATGAGCAGTTCTTC.

The chain links TRBV18 to TRBJ1-4; tentative D call: TRBD1 (6 bases). The CDR3 is 16 residues long. Trimming left V 4 bases short and J 4 bases short, with 16 bases between. The germline CDR1 and CDR2 sequences are KGHSH and LQKENI. In DNA form, the CDR3 reads TGTGCCAGCTCACGGGACACCTTGAAGGGTAATGAAAAACTGTTTTTT. Its protein product is CASSRDTLKGNEKLFF.

V is TRBV3-1 (or the pseudogene TRBV3-2) and J is TRBJ2-1; tentatively, D is TRBD2 (5 bases). With 1 base removed from V and 7 bases from J, the gap between germline ends came to 11 bases. The V gene's germline CDR1 is LGHDT and CDR2 YNNKEL (reference sequence). This CDR3 comprises 14 residues. The DNA of the CDR3 is TGTGCCAGCAGCCAAGGACTAAGGTCGAATGAGCAGTTCTTC. It yields the protein CASSQGLRSNEQFF.

The chain is built from TRBV11-3 and TRBJ2-5; no clear D gene. Germline V gives CDR1 SGHNT, CDR2 YENEEA. The ends were cut back, 5 bases at V and 9 bases at J, with 25 bases in the middle. The CDR3 spans 16 residues. CDR3 bases: TGTGCCAGCAGCGTAGCCGACGCCTCGCTAGGTTTGGCCCAGTACTTC. This codes for CASSVADASLGLAQYF.

The CDR3 nucleotides read TGTGCCAGCAGCTCACAGGGAAGACAGCCCCAGCATTTT. Its protein is CASSSQGRQPQHF. The chain is built from TRBV7-9 and TRBJ1-5, with D tentatively TRBD1 (6 bases). Germline assignment: CDR1 SEHNR and CDR2 FQNEAQ (reference sequence). V was trimmed by 4 bases and J by 7 bases, leaving 11 bases between them. The CDR3 is made up of 13 amino acids. Together with reference TRBV7-9 and TRBJ1-5, the CDR3 gives the full variable domain: DTGVSQNPRHKITKRGQNVTFRCDPISEHNRLYWYRQTLGQGPEFLTYFQNEAQLEKSRLLSDRFSAERPKGSFSTLEIQRTEQGDSAMYLCASSSQGRQPQHFGDGTRLSIL.

This clone was observed a single time. The chain has TRBV30 and TRBJ1-5, with unresolved D. CDR3 length equals 13 residues. Trimming removed 3 bases from V and 4 bases from J, with 10 bases in between. Germline V CDR1 and CDR2: GTSNPN, SVGIG (reference sequence). The CDR3 DNA reads TGTGCCTGGAGCACTGGACTGAATCAGCCCCAGCATTTT. As protein: CAWSTGLNQPQHF.

V usage is TRBV7-2 and J usage is TRBJ2-3; TRBD2 aligns across 7 bases. The CDR3 is made up of 13 amino acids. Germline assignment: CDR1 SGHTA and CDR2 FQGNSA. After removal of 5 bases from V and 6 bases from J, the junction contained 5 bases not matched to a gene. The CDR3 is CASSRNSGDTQYF. The CDR3 bases are TGTGCCAGCAGCCGAAATAGCGGGGATACGCAGTATTTT.

The chain couples TRBV6-5 to TRBJ2-1; D is perhaps TRBD1 (6 bases). The CDR3 has 14 residues. Germline CDR1 and CDR2: MNHEY and SVGAGI. The V gene lost 6 bases and the J gene lost 5 bases, with 14 bases spanning the gap. CDR3 sequence: CASRTRDNNNEQFF. CDR3 bases: TGTGCCAGCAGAACACGGGACAACAACAATGAGCAGTTCTTC.

The CDR3 bases are TGTGCCAGCAGTTTAAAGGAGACGTTGAACACTGAAGCTTTCTTT. Its protein product is CASSLKETLNTEAFF. The chain links TRBV27 to TRBJ1-1; D unclear. The germline gives CDR1 MNHEY, CDR2 SMNVEV (reference sequence). V was cut by 2 bases and J by 0 bases, with 10 bases left in between. The CDR3 totals 15 residues.

This chain connects TRBV5-6 to TRBJ1-1; 12 nucleotides agree with TRBD1. Germline assignment: CDR1 SGHDT and CDR2 YYEEEE. Unmatched junction bases numbered 4, after V lost 1 base and J lost 0 bases. CDR3 length equals 17 residues. In DNA form, the CDR3 reads TGTGCCAGCAGCTTGTTGGGACAGGGGGCTATGAACACTGAAGCTTTCTTT. Translation gives CASSLLGQGAMNTEAFF.

CDR3 sequence: CASSGQGYYGYTF. CDR3 bases: TGTGCCAGCTCTGGGCAGGGATACTATGGCTACACCTTC. This chain uses TRBV18 with TRBJ1-2, with a tentative D call TRBD1 (5 bases). There are 13 residues in the CDR3. Germline V lookup: CDR1 KGHSH, CDR2 LQKENI. V was clipped by 6 bases and J by 3 bases, with 11 bases between them. The full variable domain, with the rest looked up from reference TRBV18 and TRBJ1-2, is NAGVMQNPRHLVRRRGQEARLRCSPMKGHSHVYWYRQLPEEGLKFMVYLQKENIIDESGMPKERFSAEFPKEGPSILRIQQVVRGDSAAYFCASSGQGYYGYTFGSGTRLTVV.

The CDR3 nucleotides read TGTGCCAGCTCCTTCGGGACTAGCGGGGGAGCCAAAAACATTCAGTACTTC. Protein product: CASSFGTSGGAKNIQYF. The J gene is TRBJ2-4, the V gene TRBV28, with 14 bases fitting TRBD2. Unmatched junction bases numbered 6, after V lost 8 bases and J lost 0 bases. This CDR3 is built from 17 residues. CDR1 is MDHEN, CDR2 SYDVKM, per germline.

This clone was counted a few times. The J gene is TRBJ1-2, the V gene TRBV7-9; D not resolved. CDR1 is SEHNR, CDR2 FQNEAQ, per germline (reference sequence). This CDR3 is 14 amino acids long. V shed 1 base and J shed 7 bases, with 13 bases lying between them. CDR3 sequence (DNA): TGTGCCAGCAGCTTAGGACCGGGAGCCAGTGGCTACACCTTC. The encoded protein is CASSLGPGASGYTF.

This clone was detected a few times. The same CDR3 arises from other DNA sequences in this sample as well. The rearrangement uses TRBV7-9 and TRBJ2-7; 13 bases are shared with TRBD2. The CDR3 length is 14 residues. V shed 5 bases and J 4 bases; nucleotides not matched to a gene: 2. Per the germline V gene, CDR1 is SEHNR and CDR2 is FQNEAQ (reference sequence). This CDR3 is CASSRTSGSYEQYF. The DNA of the CDR3 is TGTGCCAGCAGCCGGACTAGCGGGAGTTACGAGCAGTACTTC.

The chain combines TRBV27 with TRBJ1-4; D not resolved. The germline gives CDR1 MNHEY, CDR2 SMNVEV (reference sequence). Trimming took off 4 bases at V and 7 bases at J, with 13 bases between the two ends. The CDR3 sequence is 14 residues long. The CDR3 nucleotides read TGTGCCAGCAGTTCCAGACTCCTCGGTGAAAAACTGTTTTTT. This sequence encodes CASSSRLLGEKLFF.

This sequence joins TRBV11-3 and TRBJ2-7, with a possible D match to TRBD2 (6 bases). This CDR3 is 15 amino acids long. V was pared by 4 bases and J by 4 bases, with 17 bases between. CDR1 SGHNT and CDR2 YENEEA come from the germline V gene. CDR3 sequence reads: CASSSSGGVSYEQYF. The CDR3 bases are TGTGCCAGCAGCTCATCGGGCGGGGTTTCGTACGAGCAGTACTTC.

This chain joins TRBV6-2 or TRBV6-3 and TRBJ1-2; 12 positions agree with TRBD1. The ends lost 5 bases at V and 3 bases at J; junction bases unmatched: 13. Germline values: CDR1 MNHEY, CDR2 SVGEGT. The CDR3 contains 18 residues. CDR3 amino acids: CASSQAGTGGAWDYGYTF. The CDR3 nucleotides are TGTGCCAGCAGTCAAGCCGGGACAGGGGGCGCTTGGGACTATGGCTACACCTTC.

The genes are TRBV4-3 and TRBJ1-2; D remains unclear. Trimming shortened V by 0 bases and J by 4 bases, and 9 bases separated the two germline ends. Germline V gene data show CDR1 as LGHNA and CDR2 as YSLEER. The length of the CDR3 is 14 residues. The CDR3 DNA reads as TGCGCCAGCAGCCAAGATACGGCGGTCTATGGCTACACCTTC. Translating gives CASSQDTAVYGYTF.

The rearrangement links TRBV18 to TRBJ1-5; 7 bases line up with TRBD1. The ends lost 6 bases at V and 4 bases at J; junction bases unmatched: 6. Germline CDR1 KGHSH, CDR2 LQKENI. This CDR3 comprises 14 residues. The CDR3 sequence is CASSRTGENQPQHF. In DNA form, the CDR3 reads TGTGCCAGCTCGCGTACAGGGGAAAATCAGCCCCAGCATTTT.